This T cell receptor (beta chain) was observed in a study of identical twins' blood T cells. Study-wide context: About 50 million reads covered about six alpha-chain and about six beta-chain libraries. Findings of the study overall: Each donor's most abundant TCRbeta clonotypes shared more CDR3 sequences with her twin than unrelated donors.

As for this clonotype: Antigen unknown.

Reared together, all three twin pairs probably met the same infectious agents and vaccines. TCR cDNA libraries were made from RNA using a previously described, modified protocol. MiXCR was run by TCRdb on the 5' RACE reads, yielding one entry per CDR3 protein. The top ten clones hold about 6.1% of a sample with 350,000 to 400,000 distinct CDR3 sequences, 28% of them seen once. The clonotype originates from a woman aged 18-55 years in good health. Sequenced material: PBMCs.

The CDR3 sequence: CASRQGTVKTQYF. The DNA of the CDR3 is TGTGCCAGCAGACAGGGTACGGTGAAGACCCAGTACTTC. The chain recombines TRBV19 with TRBJ2-5, with TRBD1 matching over 7 bases. The CDR3 sequence is 13 residues long. Germline values: CDR1 LNHDA, CDR2 SQIVND (reference sequence). The J segment lost 6 bases and the V segment lost 9 bases, leaving 10 bases of the junction unmatched.